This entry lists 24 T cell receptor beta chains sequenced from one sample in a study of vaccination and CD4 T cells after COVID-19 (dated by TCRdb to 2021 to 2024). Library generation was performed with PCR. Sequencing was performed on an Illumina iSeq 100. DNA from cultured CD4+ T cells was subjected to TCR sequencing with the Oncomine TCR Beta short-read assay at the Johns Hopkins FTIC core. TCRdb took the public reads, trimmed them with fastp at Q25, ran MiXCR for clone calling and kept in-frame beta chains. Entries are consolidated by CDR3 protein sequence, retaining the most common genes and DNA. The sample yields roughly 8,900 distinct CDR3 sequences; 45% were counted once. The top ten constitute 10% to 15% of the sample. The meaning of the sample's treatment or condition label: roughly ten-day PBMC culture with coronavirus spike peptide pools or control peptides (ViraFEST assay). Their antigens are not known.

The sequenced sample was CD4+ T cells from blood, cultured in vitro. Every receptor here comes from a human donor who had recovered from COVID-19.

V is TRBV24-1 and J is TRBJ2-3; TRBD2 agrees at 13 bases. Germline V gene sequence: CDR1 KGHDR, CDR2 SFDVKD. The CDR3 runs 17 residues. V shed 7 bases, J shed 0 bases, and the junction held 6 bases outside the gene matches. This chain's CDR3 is CATSRTSGRTSTDTQYF. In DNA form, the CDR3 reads TGTGCCACCAGCAGGACTAGCGGGAGAACTAGCACAGATACGCAGTATTTT.

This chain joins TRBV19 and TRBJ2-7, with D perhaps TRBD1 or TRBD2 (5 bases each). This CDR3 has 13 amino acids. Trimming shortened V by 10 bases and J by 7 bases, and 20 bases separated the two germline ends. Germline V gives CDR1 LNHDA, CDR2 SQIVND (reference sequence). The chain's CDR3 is CATKTGTQGEQYF. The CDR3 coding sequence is TGTGCCACCAAAACCGGGACCCAGGGAGAGCAGTACTTC.

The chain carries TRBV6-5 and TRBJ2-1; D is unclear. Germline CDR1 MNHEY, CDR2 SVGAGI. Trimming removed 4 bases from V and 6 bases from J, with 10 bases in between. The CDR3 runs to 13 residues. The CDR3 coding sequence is TGTGCCAGCAGTTGGTCCGGTATCAATGAGCAGTTCTTC. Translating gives CASSWSGINEQFF.

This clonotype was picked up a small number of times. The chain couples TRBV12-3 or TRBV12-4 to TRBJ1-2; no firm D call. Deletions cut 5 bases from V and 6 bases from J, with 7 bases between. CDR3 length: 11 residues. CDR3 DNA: TGTGCCAGCAGTCCGAAGGATGGCTACACCTTC. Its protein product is CASSPKDGYTF.

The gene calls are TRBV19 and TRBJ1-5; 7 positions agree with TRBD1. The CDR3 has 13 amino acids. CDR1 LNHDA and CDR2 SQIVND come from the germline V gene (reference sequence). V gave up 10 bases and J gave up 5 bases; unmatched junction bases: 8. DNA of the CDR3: TGTGCCACCAATGAGCAGGGGGATCAGCCCCAGCATTTT. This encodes CATNEQGDQPQHF.

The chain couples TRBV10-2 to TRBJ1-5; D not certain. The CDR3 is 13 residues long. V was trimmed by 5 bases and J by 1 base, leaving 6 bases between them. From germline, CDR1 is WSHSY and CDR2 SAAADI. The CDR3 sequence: CASSRESNQPQHF. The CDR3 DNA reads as TGCGCCAGCAGTCGGGAAAGCAATCAGCCCCAGCATTTT.

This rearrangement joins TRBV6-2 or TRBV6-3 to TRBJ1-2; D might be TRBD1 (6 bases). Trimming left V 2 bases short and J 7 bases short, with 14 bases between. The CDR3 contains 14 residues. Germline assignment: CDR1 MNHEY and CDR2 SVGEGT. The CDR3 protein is CASSYDGGRSGYTF. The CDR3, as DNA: TGTGCCAGCAGTTACGATGGGGGGCGAAGTGGCTACACCTTC.

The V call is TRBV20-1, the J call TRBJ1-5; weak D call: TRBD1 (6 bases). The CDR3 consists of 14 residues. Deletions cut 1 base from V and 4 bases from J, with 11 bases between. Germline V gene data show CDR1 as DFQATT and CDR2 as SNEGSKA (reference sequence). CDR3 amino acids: CSARVSRGNQPQHF. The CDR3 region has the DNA TGCAGTGCTAGAGTGTCCAGGGGAAATCAGCCCCAGCATTTT.

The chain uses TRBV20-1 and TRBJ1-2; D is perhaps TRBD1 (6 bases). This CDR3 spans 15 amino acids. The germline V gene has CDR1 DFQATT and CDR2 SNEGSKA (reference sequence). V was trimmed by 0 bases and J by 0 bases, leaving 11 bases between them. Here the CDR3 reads CSARDLAGANYGYTF. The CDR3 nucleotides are TGCAGTGCTAGAGATCTGGCAGGGGCTAACTATGGCTACACCTTC.

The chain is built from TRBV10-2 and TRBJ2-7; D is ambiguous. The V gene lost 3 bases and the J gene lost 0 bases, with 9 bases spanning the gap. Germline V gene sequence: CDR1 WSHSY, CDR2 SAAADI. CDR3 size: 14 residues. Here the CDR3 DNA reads TGCGCCAGCAGTGAAAGGCACAGCTCCTACGAGCAGTACTTC. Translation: CASSERHSSYEQYF.

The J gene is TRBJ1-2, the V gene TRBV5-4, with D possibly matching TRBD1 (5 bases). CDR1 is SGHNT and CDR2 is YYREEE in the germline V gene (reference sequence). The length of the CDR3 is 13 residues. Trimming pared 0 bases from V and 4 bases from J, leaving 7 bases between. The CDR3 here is CASSLEGRYGYTF. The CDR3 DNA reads TGTGCCAGCAGCTTGGAGGGGCGCTATGGCTACACCTTC.

The CDR3 DNA sequence: TGTGCCAGCAGTTTCCAGGTTACGACAGGCAGGGCAGGTGAGCAGTTCTTC. Translating gives CASSFQVTTGRAGEQFF. The chain recombines TRBV27 with TRBJ2-1; D is possibly TRBD1 (6 bases). V dropped 3 bases and J dropped 9 bases, with 24 bases sitting between them. CDR3 length equals 17 residues. Germline lookup yields CDR1 MNHEY and CDR2 SMNVEV (reference sequence).

The CDR3 DNA reads as TGCTGCAACTATGGCTACACCTTC. It translates to CCNYGYTF. V usage is TRBV20-1 and J usage is TRBJ1-2; no definite D call. This CDR3 region has 8 residues. CDR1 and CDR2 (germline): DFQATT, SNEGSKA (reference sequence).

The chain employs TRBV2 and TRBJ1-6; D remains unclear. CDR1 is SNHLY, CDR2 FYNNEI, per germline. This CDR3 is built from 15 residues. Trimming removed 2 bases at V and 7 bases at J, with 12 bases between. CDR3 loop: CASSEIVGKNSPLHF. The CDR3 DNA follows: TGTGCCAGCAGTGAAATTGTGGGAAAGAATTCACCCCTCCACTTT.

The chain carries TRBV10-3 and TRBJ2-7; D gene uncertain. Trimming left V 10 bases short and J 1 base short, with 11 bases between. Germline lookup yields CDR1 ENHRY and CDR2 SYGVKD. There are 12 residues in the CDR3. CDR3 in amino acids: CATTGESYEQYF. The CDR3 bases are TGTGCCACGACTGGCGAATCCTACGAGCAGTACTTC.

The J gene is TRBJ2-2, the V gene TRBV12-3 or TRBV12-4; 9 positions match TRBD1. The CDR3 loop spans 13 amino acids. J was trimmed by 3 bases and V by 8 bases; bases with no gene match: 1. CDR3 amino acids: CASGTGHTGELFF. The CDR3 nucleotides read TGTGCCAGCGGGACAGGGCACACCGGGGAGCTGTTTTTT.

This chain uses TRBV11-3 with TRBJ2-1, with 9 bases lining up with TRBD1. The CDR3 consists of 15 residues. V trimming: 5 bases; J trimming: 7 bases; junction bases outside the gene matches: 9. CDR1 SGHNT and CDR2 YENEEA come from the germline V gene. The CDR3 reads CASSPQGQGDNEQFF. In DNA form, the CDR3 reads TGTGCCAGCAGCCCACAGGGACAGGGTGATAATGAGCAGTTCTTC.

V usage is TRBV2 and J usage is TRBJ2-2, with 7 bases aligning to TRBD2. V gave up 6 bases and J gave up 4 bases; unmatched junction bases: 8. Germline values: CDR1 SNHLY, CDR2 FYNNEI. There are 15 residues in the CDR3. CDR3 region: CASSPTSAVTGELFF. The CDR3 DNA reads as TGTGCCAGCAGCCCAACTAGCGCCGTCACCGGGGAGCTGTTTTTT.

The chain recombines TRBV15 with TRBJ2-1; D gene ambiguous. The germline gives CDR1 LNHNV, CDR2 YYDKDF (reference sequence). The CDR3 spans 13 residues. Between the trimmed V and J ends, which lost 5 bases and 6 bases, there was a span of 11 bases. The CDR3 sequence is CATSLGPANEQFF. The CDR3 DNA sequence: TGTGCCACCAGCTTAGGCCCAGCCAATGAGCAGTTCTTC. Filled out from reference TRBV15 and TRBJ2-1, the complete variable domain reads DAMVIQNPRYQVTQFGKPVTLSCSQTLNHNVMYWYQQKSSQAPKLLFHYYDKDFNNEADTPDNFQSRRPNTSFCFLDIRSPGLGDTAMYLCATSLGPANEQFFGPGTRLTVL.

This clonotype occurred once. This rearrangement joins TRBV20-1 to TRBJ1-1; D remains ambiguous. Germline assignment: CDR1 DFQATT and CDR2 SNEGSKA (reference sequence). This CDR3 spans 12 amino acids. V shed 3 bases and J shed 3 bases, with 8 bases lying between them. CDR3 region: CSARLRDTEAFF. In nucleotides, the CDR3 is TGCAGTGCTAGGCTTCGTGACACTGAAGCTTTCTTT.

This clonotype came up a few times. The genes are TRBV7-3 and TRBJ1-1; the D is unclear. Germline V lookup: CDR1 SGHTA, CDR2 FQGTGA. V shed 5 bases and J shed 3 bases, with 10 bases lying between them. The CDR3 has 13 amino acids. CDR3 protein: CASSPSRDTEAFF. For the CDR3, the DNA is TGTGCCAGCAGCCCCAGCCGGGACACTGAAGCTTTCTTT.

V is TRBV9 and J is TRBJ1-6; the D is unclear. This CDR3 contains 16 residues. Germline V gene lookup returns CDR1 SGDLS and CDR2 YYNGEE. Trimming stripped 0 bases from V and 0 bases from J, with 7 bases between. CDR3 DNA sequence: TGTGCCAGCAGCGTAGAGGCGTTCTCCTATAATTCACCCCTCCACTTT. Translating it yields CASSVEAFSYNSPLHF.

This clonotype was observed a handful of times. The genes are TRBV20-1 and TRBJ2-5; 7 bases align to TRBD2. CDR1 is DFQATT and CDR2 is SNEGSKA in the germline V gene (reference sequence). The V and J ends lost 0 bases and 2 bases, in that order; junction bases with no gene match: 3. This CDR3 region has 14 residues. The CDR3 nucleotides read TGCAGTGCTAGAGATTTCGGGGGGCAAGAGACCCAGTACTTC. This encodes CSARDFGGQETQYF.

CDR3 residues: CSALQRSGANVLTF. Written as DNA, the CDR3 is TGCAGTGCTCTACAGCGCTCTGGGGCCAACGTCCTGACTTTC. This chain uses TRBV20-1 with TRBJ2-6; D unresolved. The V end was cut by 5 bases, the J end by 0 bases, with 8 bases between. This CDR3 spans 14 amino acids. Per germline, CDR1 DFQATT and CDR2 SNEGSKA (reference sequence).